The next 30 T cell receptor beta chains were all read from a single sample in a study of T cell repertoires in cytomegalovirus infection. MiXCR, run by TCRdb on the reads, gives a single entry per CDR3 protein. This sample has 250,000 to 300,000 distinct CDR3 sequences; approximately 22% occur once, and the top ten carry roughly 19%. No antigens are known for them. The sequencing used cultured PBMCs, collected from culture after CMV antigen stimulation. The source of these receptors is a human donor in good health (CMV status not recorded). Some clones in this sample may be carry-over from other donors' samples.

This clonotype was seen at least ten times. The chain couples TRBV7-6 to TRBJ2-1; 13 positions agree with TRBD2. Losses at the gene ends were 5 bases for V and 5 bases for J; bases not matched to a gene: 9. CDR1 SGHVS and CDR2 FNYEAQ come from the germline V gene. This CDR3 comprises 17 residues. The CDR3 DNA sequence: TGTGCCAGCAGCCTCGTGGGGGGGACTAGCGGGAACAATGAGCAGTTCTTC. Its protein is CASSLVGGTSGNNEQFF. The complete variable domain, with remaining parts taken from reference TRBV7-6 and TRBJ2-1, reads GAGVSQSPRYKVTKRGQDVALRCDPISGHVSLYWYRQALGQGPEFLTYFNYEAQQDKSGLPNDRFSAERPEGSISTLTIQRTEQRDSAMYRCASSLVGGTSGNNEQFFGPGTRLTVL.

This clonotype has at least ten counts. This sequence joins TRBV7-6 and TRBJ2-5; no reliable D call. The CDR3 sequence is 13 residues long. Trimming removed 1 base from V and 4 bases from J, with 7 bases in between. The germline CDR1 and CDR2 sequences are SGHVS and FNYEAQ. CDR3 residues: CASSLVRSETQYF. In nucleotides, the CDR3 is TGTGCCAGCAGCTTAGTCAGGTCAGAGACCCAGTACTTC.

The sample holds many counts of this clonotype. The chain couples TRBV7-2 to TRBJ1-2; weak D call: TRBD1 (6 bases). The V end was cut by 1 base, the J end by 5 bases, with 11 bases between. This CDR3 is built from 14 residues. Germline lookup yields CDR1 SGHTA and CDR2 FQGNSA. CDR3 protein: CASSLEPGAYGYTF. DNA of the CDR3: TGTGCCAGCAGCTTAGAACCGGGGGCATATGGCTACACCTTC.

This clonotype was seen a few times. The chain couples TRBV15 to TRBJ1-2; the match to TRBD1 covers 7 bases. Looked up from germline, CDR1 is LNHNV and CDR2 is YYDKDF (reference sequence). Losses at the gene ends were 1 base for V and 4 bases for J; bases not matched to a gene: 6. The CDR3 totals 15 residues. The CDR3, as DNA: TGTGCCACCAGCAGAGGCCGGGACAGTTTCTATGGCTACACCTTC. Protein product: CATSRGRDSFYGYTF. Supplemented by reference TRBV15 and TRBJ1-2, the full variable domain reads DAMVIQNPRYQVTQFGKPVTLSCSQTLNHNVMYWYQQKSSQAPKLLFHYYDKDFNNEADTPDNFQSRRPNTSFCFLDIRSPGLGDTAMYLCATSRGRDSFYGYTFGSGTRLTVV.

This clonotype was seen a few times. The chain has TRBV24-1 and TRBJ2-7; TRBD1 is a possible D gene (6 bases). Germline loops: CDR1 KGHDR, CDR2 SFDVKD. The CDR3 is 14 amino acids. V shed 4 bases and J shed 2 bases, with 11 bases lying between them. The CDR3 bases are TGTGCCACCAGTGACCCCGGGACACCCTACGAGCAGTACGTC. Amino acid sequence: CATSDPGTPYEQYV.

The chain combines TRBV5-6 with TRBJ2-3; D remains ambiguous. This CDR3 spans 15 amino acids. CDR1 and CDR2 (germline): SGHDT, YYEEEE. The ends were cut back, 0 bases at V and 0 bases at J, with 8 bases in the middle. In DNA, the CDR3 is TGTGCCAGCAGCTTGGCCCCTGCCAGCACAGATACGCAGTATTTT. Protein: CASSLAPASTDTQYF.

This clonotype was seen ten or more times. V usage is TRBV10-3 and J usage is TRBJ1-1; D is perhaps TRBD1 (5 bases). The CDR3 runs to 15 residues. V lost 3 bases, J lost 2 bases, and 13 bases lay in between. Germline values: CDR1 ENHRY, CDR2 SYGVKD. The CDR3 DNA sequence: TGTGCCATCAGTGACCTGAATCAGGGTAACACTGAAGCTTTCTTT. Its protein is CAISDLNQGNTEAFF.

Ten or more counts support this clonotype. The chain combines TRBV13 with TRBJ1-1, with D perhaps matching TRBD1 (6 bases). Germline lookup yields CDR1 PRHDT and CDR2 FYEKMQ (reference sequence). The CDR3 is 11 amino acids. Trimming took off 5 bases at V and 7 bases at J, with 8 bases between the two ends. CDR3 loop: CASSRGGEAFF. CDR3 DNA: TGTGCCAGCAGCCGAGGGGGTGAAGCTTTCTTT. The full variable domain, completed using reference TRBV13 and TRBJ1-1, is AAGVIQSPRHLIKEKRETATLKCYPIPRHDTVYWYQQGPGQDPQFLISFYEKMQSDKGSIPDRFSAQQFSDYHSELNMSSLELGDSALYFCASSRGGEAFFGQGTRLTVV.

The chain joins TRBV28 to TRBJ2-5; 11 bases map to TRBD1. The trim removed 5 bases at V and 4 bases at J, leaving 9 bases unmatched. In germline, CDR1 is MDHEN, CDR2 SYDVKM. This CDR3 has 16 residues. CDR3 nucleotide sequence: TGTGCCAGCAGTCTCTCCGGGACAGGGGGTTCAGAGACCCAGTACTTC. Its protein is CASSLSGTGGSETQYF.

The chain uses TRBV29-1 and TRBJ2-1; 7 bases agree with TRBD1. Losses at the gene ends were 6 bases for V and 0 bases for J; bases not matched to a gene: 8. The CDR3 totals 15 residues. Looked up from germline, CDR1 is SQVTM and CDR2 is ANQGSEA. In nucleotides, the CDR3 is TGCAGCGTCAAACAGGGGTCACTCTCCTACAATGAGCAGTTCTTC. Its protein product is CSVKQGSLSYNEQFF.

The J gene is TRBJ2-7, the V gene TRBV6-1; TRBD2 matches 7 bases. Germline CDR1 MNHNS, CDR2 SASEGT. Losses at the gene ends were 7 bases for V and 0 bases for J; bases not matched to a gene: 9. The CDR3 has 15 residues. DNA for the CDR3: TGTGCCAGCACCGAACGCGGGGGAAGCTCCTACGAGCAGTACTTC. It translates to CASTERGGSSYEQYF.

The chain carries TRBV25-1 and TRBJ2-1, with D tentatively TRBD1 (6 bases). Germline CDR1 reads MGHDK; CDR2 reads SYGVNS. The CDR3 contains 13 residues. The V end lost 8 bases, the J end lost 9 bases, and 17 bases lay between the germline ends. The CDR3 loop is CASERTVSGEQFF. CDR3 bases: TGTGCCAGCGAAAGGACAGTTTCTGGTGAGCAGTTCTTC.

This chain joins TRBV18 and TRBJ1-2; 7 bases agree with TRBD1. CDR1 and CDR2 (germline): KGHSH, LQKENI. The CDR3 is made up of 15 amino acids. The V segment lost 5 bases and the J segment 4 bases; nucleotides outside the gene matches: 10. The CDR3 nucleotides are TGTGCCAGCTCAAGTACGGGACAGACTTCCTATGGCTACACCTTC. This encodes CASSSTGQTSYGYTF. Full variable domain (outside the CDR3, taken from reference TRBV18 and TRBJ1-2): NAGVMQNPRHLVRRRGQEARLRCSPMKGHSHVYWYRQLPEEGLKFMVYLQKENIIDESGMPKERFSAEFPKEGPSILRIQQVVRGDSAAYFCASSSTGQTSYGYTFGSGTRLTVV.

This clonotype was seen more than once but under ten times. The chain recombines TRBV6-4 with TRBJ2-1; 9 bases line up with TRBD2. In germline, CDR1 is MRHNA, CDR2 SNTAGT. J was trimmed by 5 bases and V by 4 bases; bases with no gene match: 3. The CDR3 spans 14 residues. The CDR3 nucleotides are TGTGCCAGCAGTGTCAGCGGGAGGAACAATGAGCAGTTCTTC. It codes for CASSVSGRNNEQFF.

The V and J genes are TRBV6-1 and TRBJ2-1; 12 bases map to TRBD2. The CDR3 sequence is 16 residues long. Per the germline V gene, CDR1 is MNHNS and CDR2 is SASEGT. V shed 4 bases, J shed 8 bases, and the junction held 9 bases outside the gene matches. The CDR3 DNA is TGTGCCAGCAGTGCCCAGACTAGCGGGAGTGCGTATGAGCAGTTCTTC. Translating gives CASSAQTSGSAYEQFF.

This clonotype was counted at least ten times. The chain couples TRBV7-2 to TRBJ1-5; D is unclear. Germline values: CDR1 SGHTA, CDR2 FQGNSA. V was trimmed by 4 bases and J by 0 bases, leaving 19 bases between them. This CDR3 is built from 18 residues. CDR3 in DNA: TGTGCCAGCAGCTATTTGGCAGATCGGGCTTATAGCAATCAGCCCCAGCATTTT. This translates into CASSYLADRAYSNQPQHF.

This clonotype has ten or more counts. The rearrangement uses TRBV18 and TRBJ2-7; TRBD2 matches 11 bases. Trimming removed 6 bases from V and 2 bases from J; junction bases left unmatched: 12. Germline-derived CDR1 and CDR2 are KGHSH and LQKENI. This CDR3 has 17 residues. The CDR3 region is CASSPGTSGRGAYEQYV. The CDR3 DNA follows: TGTGCCAGCTCTCCCGGGACTAGCGGCCGGGGGGCCTACGAGCAGTACGTC.

This clonotype has only a few counts. The V gene is TRBV6-5, the J gene TRBJ2-1; D possibly corresponds to TRBD2 (5 bases). The length of the CDR3 is 16 residues. Germline V gene sequence: CDR1 MNHEY, CDR2 SVGAGI. With 0 bases removed from V and 2 bases from J, the gap between germline ends came to 11 bases. CDR3 loop: CASSYSKGSAYNEQFF. The CDR3 region has the DNA TGTGCCAGCAGTTACTCGAAGGGTAGCGCCTACAATGAGCAGTTCTTC.

In its sample, this clonotype was seen a few times. The chain links TRBV7-8 to TRBJ2-2, with unresolved D. The V gene lost 1 base and the J gene lost 4 bases, with 7 bases spanning the gap. CDR1 SGHVS and CDR2 FQNEAQ come from the germline V gene. The length of the CDR3 is 14 residues. The CDR3 is CASSLDKSTGELFF. The CDR3 DNA reads TGTGCCAGCAGCTTAGATAAGAGCACCGGGGAGCTGTTTTTT.

The chain uses TRBV5-1 and TRBJ1-1; D is unresolved. V dropped 4 bases and J dropped 4 bases, with 14 bases sitting between them. The germline gives CDR1 SGHRS, CDR2 YFSETQ. The CDR3 runs 14 residues. CDR3 residues: CASSPEAGITEAFF. In nucleotides, the CDR3 is TGCGCCAGCAGCCCGGAGGCAGGTATCACTGAAGCTTTCTTT.

In this sample, this clonotype turned up a few times. The chain combines TRBV7-2 with TRBJ2-1; the match to TRBD2 covers 14 bases. Trimming at V came to 1 base and at J to 2 bases, leaving 7 bases not matched to a gene. The germline gives CDR1 SGHTA, CDR2 FQGNSA. This CDR3 region has 19 residues. The CDR3 DNA reads as TGTGCCAGCAGCTTAGTGGGGGGACTAGCGGGAGTACCCTACAATGAGCAGTTCTTC. Translating it yields CASSLVGGLAGVPYNEQFF.

The chain links TRBV4-1 to TRBJ2-1; TRBD2 aligns across 11 bases. The CDR3 runs to 19 residues. The germline V gene encodes CDR1 MGHRA and CDR2 YSYEKL. The J segment lost 7 bases and the V segment lost 1 base, leaving 15 bases of the junction unmatched. Written as DNA, the CDR3 is TGCGCCAGCAGCCAAGTTACCGGGACTAGCGGATCACGGACGAATGAGCAGTTCTTC. It yields the protein CASSQVTGTSGSRTNEQFF.

This clonotype was detected a few times. This rearrangement joins TRBV14 to TRBJ2-3; D unclear. Germline CDR1 SGHDN, CDR2 FVKESK. The CDR3 is 13 amino acids. V was cut by 0 bases and J by 9 bases, with 10 bases left in between. CDR3 region: CASSQDESRTQYF. The CDR3 region has the DNA TGTGCCAGCAGCCAAGATGAAAGTCGAACGCAGTATTTT. The full variable domain, rest sourced from reference TRBV14 and TRBJ2-3, is EAGVTQFPSHSVIEKGQTVTLRCDPISGHDNLYWYRRVMGKEIKFLLHFVKESKQDESGMPNNRFLAERTGGTYSTLKVQPAELEDSGVYFCASSQDESRTQYFGPGTRLTVL.

The CDR3 loop is CASSPGTSLDGYTF. The CDR3 nucleotides are TGTGCCAGCAGTCCGGGGACCTCTCTCGACGGCTACACCTTC. This rearrangement joins TRBV12-3 or TRBV12-4 to TRBJ1-2; possibly TRBD1 for D (5 bases). The CDR3 spans 14 residues. V dropped 5 bases and J dropped 8 bases, with 18 bases sitting between them.

This clonotype was observed a handful of times. This rearrangement joins TRBV12-3 or TRBV12-4 to TRBJ1-2, with a weak D call TRBD1 (6 bases). This CDR3 is 14 amino acids long. V gave up 5 bases and J gave up 3 bases, with 13 bases separating them. The CDR3 DNA reads as TGTGCCAGCAGTCTCGGGGGGGCTGACTATGGCTACACCTTC. Translated: CASSLGGADYGYTF.

This clonotype was observed at least ten times. The chain employs TRBV7-2 and TRBJ2-7; tentatively, D is TRBD2 (6 bases). CDR3 length: 12 residues. V was trimmed by 1 base and J by 7 bases, leaving 8 bases between them. CDR1 SGHTA and CDR2 FQGNSA come from the germline V gene. DNA of the CDR3: TGTGCCAGCAGCTTAGACAGCGGGGAGCAGTACGTC. It encodes CASSLDSGEQYV.

In this sample, this clonotype turned up many times. The chain employs TRBV7-2 and TRBJ2-5; no clear D. The germline V gene has CDR1 SGHTA and CDR2 FQGNSA. V lost 2 bases and J lost 3, with 4 bases in between. The CDR3 has 12 amino acids. CDR3 region: CASSLREETQYF. CDR3 coding DNA: TGTGCCAGCAGCTTACGCGAAGAGACCCAGTACTTC.

The chain carries TRBV7-9 and TRBJ2-4; tentatively, D is TRBD1 (5 bases). Germline V lookup: CDR1 SEHNR, CDR2 FQNEAQ (reference sequence). Trimming took 2 bases from V and 0 from J, leaving 14 bases between them. The CDR3 is made up of 17 amino acids. CDR3 residues: CASSLRSVGEAKNIQYF. The CDR3 DNA reads as TGTGCCAGCAGCTTACGTTCCGTAGGGGAAGCCAAAAACATTCAGTACTTC.

This clonotype was seen more than once but under ten times. V and J are TRBV11-2 and TRBJ2-1; D perhaps matches TRBD2 (7 bases). Trimming stripped 1 base from V and 3 bases from J, with 16 bases between. CDR1 is SGHAT, CDR2 FQNNGV, per germline. The CDR3 contains 17 residues. The CDR3 DNA sequence: TGTGCCAGCAGCTTAGCAACAGGGAGGGCCTACTACAATGAGCAGTTCTTC. Amino acids: CASSLATGRAYYNEQFF.

The rearrangement links TRBV6-2 or TRBV6-3 to TRBJ2-1; D is tentatively TRBD1 or TRBD2 (5 bases each). V dropped 2 bases and J dropped 4 bases, with 9 bases sitting between them. The CDR3 is 14 amino acids. CDR1 is MNHEY and CDR2 is SVGEGT in the germline V gene. CDR3 nucleotide sequence: TGTGCCAGCAGTTACGGGGGAGCTTACAATGAGCAGTTCTTC. Translation: CASSYGGAYNEQFF.